A single sample gave rise to the 10 T cell receptor beta chains below, sequenced in a study of T cell repertoires in cytomegalovirus infection. TCRdb re-analysed the reads in MiXCR, keeping a single row per CDR3 protein. The repertoire has more than 150,000 distinct CDR3 sequences, roughly 18% of them found once; the top ten carry roughly a sixth. Material for sequencing was CD8+ T cells from PBMCs. Receptors were obtained from a human donor in good health (CMV status not recorded). Some clones in this sample may be carry-over from other donors' samples.

This clonotype was detected a few times. The V and J genes are TRBV7-2 and TRBJ1-2, with a possible D match to TRBD1 (5 bases). Trimming shortened V by 5 bases and J by 8 bases, and 12 bases separated the two germline ends. Germline CDR1 is SGHTA and CDR2 is FQGNSA. This CDR3 contains 12 residues. The DNA of the CDR3 is TGTGCCAGCAGCCCGGGGCCCCGCGGCTACACCTTC. Encoded protein: CASSPGPRGYTF. Looking up the rest from reference TRBV7-2 and TRBJ1-2 gives the full variable domain: GAGVSQSPSNKVTEKGKDVELRCDPISGHTALYWYRQSLGQGLEFLIYFQGNSAPDKSGLPSDRFSAERTGGSVSTLTIQRTQQEDSAVYLCASSPGPRGYTFGSGTRLTVV.

Only a few counts were recorded for this clonotype. This rearrangement joins TRBV28 to TRBJ1-5; D unresolved. CDR1 and CDR2 (germline): MDHEN, SYDVKM. Trimming shortened V by 4 bases and J by 0 bases, and 4 bases separated the two germline ends. There are 13 residues in the CDR3. DNA of the CDR3: TGTGCCAGCAGTTGGGATAGCAATCAGCCCCAGCATTTT. This codes for CASSWDSNQPQHF.

This chain links TRBV7-8 with TRBJ2-2; no definite D call. In germline, CDR1 is SGHVS, CDR2 FQNEAQ. Trimming cost V 2 bases and J 4 bases, with 5 bases left between them. This CDR3 spans 13 amino acids. CDR3 residues: CASSLRPTGELFF. DNA of the CDR3: TGTGCCAGCAGCTTACGACCCACCGGGGAGCTGTTTTTT.

The V gene is TRBV7-9, the J gene TRBJ2-5; D possibly corresponds to TRBD2 (6 bases). The V gene's germline CDR1 is SEHNR and CDR2 FQNEAQ (reference sequence). The CDR3 is 16 residues long. V shed 1 base and J shed 2 bases, with 14 bases lying between them. Here the CDR3 DNA reads TGTGCCAGCAGCTTAGGGACGGACTACCGACAAGAGACCCAGTACTTC. The encoded protein is CASSLGTDYRQETQYF.

This chain joins TRBV28 and TRBJ2-7, with D unresolved. V was cut by 6 bases and J by 0 bases, with 15 bases left in between. The V gene's germline CDR1 is MDHEN and CDR2 SYDVKM. CDR3 size: 15 residues. The CDR3 is CASSPPRLDSYEQYF. The DNA of the CDR3 is TGTGCCAGCAGCCCACCCCGACTGGACTCCTACGAGCAGTACTTC.

This clonotype was found many times. This sequence joins TRBV4-1 and TRBJ1-1; no clear D gene. Looked up from germline, CDR1 is MGHRA and CDR2 is YSYEKL. Between the trimmed V and J ends, which lost 0 bases and 4 bases, there was a span of 9 bases. The CDR3 sequence is 14 residues long. For the CDR3, the DNA is TGCGCCAGCAGCCAAGAGCTGGTGGGCACTGAAGCTTTCTTT. It encodes CASSQELVGTEAFF.

The V call is TRBV11-2, the J call TRBJ2-7; D is uncertain. Germline V gives CDR1 SGHAT, CDR2 FQNNGV. The germline V and J ends were trimmed by 2 bases and 5 bases, with 16 bases remaining between them. The CDR3 loop spans 15 amino acids. The CDR3 region has the DNA TGTGCCAGCAGCTTATTAATTGGCGGCGGAGACGAGCAGTACTTC. Protein sequence: CASSLLIGGGDEQYF.

This sequence joins TRBV20-1 and TRBJ2-2, with D unclear. The V end lost 3 bases, the J end lost 7 bases, and 9 bases lay between the germline ends. Germline V lookup: CDR1 DFQATT, CDR2 SNEGSKA (reference sequence). CDR3 length equals 12 residues. In DNA, the CDR3 is TGCAGTGCTAGTGGATCGGACGGGGAGCTGTTTTTT. Its protein is CSASGSDGELFF.

CDR3 nucleotides: TGTGCCAGTCAGGCCCCCGGGGGGGCCAACGTCCTGACTTTC. This gives the protein CASQAPGGANVLTF. J is TRBJ2-6 and V is TRBV7-4; the D is unclear. CDR1 and CDR2 (germline): SGHVT, SQSDAQ. CDR3 length: 14 residues. Trimming removed 9 bases at V and 4 bases at J, with 13 bases between.

This clonotype came up a few times. This sequence joins TRBV29-1 and TRBJ2-3, with 13 bases aligning to TRBD2. Germline loops: CDR1 SQVTM, CDR2 ANQGSEA. The CDR3 sequence is 13 residues long. The junction had 1 base not matched to a gene; V was cut back by 6 bases and J by 4 bases. The CDR3 region has the DNA TGCAGCGTACTAGCGGGAGGGCCAGATACGCAGTATTTT. Translated, it gives CSVLAGGPDTQYF.